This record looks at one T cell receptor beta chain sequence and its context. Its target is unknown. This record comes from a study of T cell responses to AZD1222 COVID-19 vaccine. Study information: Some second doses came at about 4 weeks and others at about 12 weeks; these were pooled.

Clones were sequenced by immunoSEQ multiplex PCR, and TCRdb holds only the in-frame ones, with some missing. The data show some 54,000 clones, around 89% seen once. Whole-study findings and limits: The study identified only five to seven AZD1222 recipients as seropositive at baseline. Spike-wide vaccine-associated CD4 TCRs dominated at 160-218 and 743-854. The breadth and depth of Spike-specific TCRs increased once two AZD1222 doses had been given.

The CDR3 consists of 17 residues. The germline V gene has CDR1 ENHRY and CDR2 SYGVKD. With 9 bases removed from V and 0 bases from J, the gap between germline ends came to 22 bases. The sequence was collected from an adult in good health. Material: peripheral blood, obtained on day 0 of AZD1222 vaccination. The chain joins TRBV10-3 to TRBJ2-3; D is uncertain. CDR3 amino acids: CAIKAGSTAPSTDTQYF. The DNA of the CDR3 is TGTGCCATTAAAGCTGGTAGTACAGCCCCAAGCACAGATACGCAGTATTTT.